This T cell receptor (beta chain) was captured by sequencing in a study of regulatory T cells in long-lasting Graves disease. Time point defined: newly diagnosed GD, antithyroid drugs for less than 3 months. After RNA was extracted from PBMCs, the TCR library was made from it. Turning to this clonotype: A much larger clone lies a single base off, so this may be a read error.

Building the TCR beta libraries relied on iRepertoire HTBI primers, and CDR3 regions underwent Arm-PCR. TCRdb re-called the multiplex PCR reads with MiXCR, one entry per CDR3 protein. This sample yields some 460,000 distinct CDR3 sequences, of which about a sixth are seen a single time; about 12% belongs to the top ten. The same sample was also used in a study of T cells in Graves' hyperthyroidism and ophthalmopathy.

The receptor was isolated from a man aged 40-50 years with Graves disease. The sample in question was peripheral blood mononuclear cells (PBMCs), obtained at new diagnosis, from a patient treated with antithyroid drugs.

The chain's CDR3 is CASSQSGQTYEQHF. The CDR3 DNA is TGTGCCAGCAGCCAATCCGGGCAAACCTACGAGCAGCACTTC. This chain uses TRBV3-1 with TRBJ2-7; D gene unclear. This CDR3 region has 14 residues. Per the germline V gene, CDR1 is LGHDT and CDR2 is YNNKEL (reference sequence).